The source of this T cell receptor beta chain is a study of T cell changes during pregnancy in multiple sclerosis. Here immunoSEQ multiplex PCR was the method, and the copy in TCRdb shows in-frame clones only, minus some. The sample has 85,000 to 130,000 clones; roughly 92% are singletons. This clonotype originated in a female donor with multiple sclerosis, enrolled in a pregnancy study. The sample in question was peripheral blood, obtained in the second trimester of pregnancy.

This CDR3 is CAWSWGQSTGELFF. Here the CDR3 DNA reads TGTGCCTGGAGTTGGGGACAGAGTACCGGGGAGCTGTTTTTT. The rearrangement uses TRBV30 and TRBJ2-2; 7 nucleotides match TRBD1. CDR1 is GTSNPN and CDR2 is SVGIG in the germline V gene (reference sequence). After removal of 2 bases from V and 5 bases from J, the junction contained 5 bases not matched to a gene. This CDR3 contains 14 residues.